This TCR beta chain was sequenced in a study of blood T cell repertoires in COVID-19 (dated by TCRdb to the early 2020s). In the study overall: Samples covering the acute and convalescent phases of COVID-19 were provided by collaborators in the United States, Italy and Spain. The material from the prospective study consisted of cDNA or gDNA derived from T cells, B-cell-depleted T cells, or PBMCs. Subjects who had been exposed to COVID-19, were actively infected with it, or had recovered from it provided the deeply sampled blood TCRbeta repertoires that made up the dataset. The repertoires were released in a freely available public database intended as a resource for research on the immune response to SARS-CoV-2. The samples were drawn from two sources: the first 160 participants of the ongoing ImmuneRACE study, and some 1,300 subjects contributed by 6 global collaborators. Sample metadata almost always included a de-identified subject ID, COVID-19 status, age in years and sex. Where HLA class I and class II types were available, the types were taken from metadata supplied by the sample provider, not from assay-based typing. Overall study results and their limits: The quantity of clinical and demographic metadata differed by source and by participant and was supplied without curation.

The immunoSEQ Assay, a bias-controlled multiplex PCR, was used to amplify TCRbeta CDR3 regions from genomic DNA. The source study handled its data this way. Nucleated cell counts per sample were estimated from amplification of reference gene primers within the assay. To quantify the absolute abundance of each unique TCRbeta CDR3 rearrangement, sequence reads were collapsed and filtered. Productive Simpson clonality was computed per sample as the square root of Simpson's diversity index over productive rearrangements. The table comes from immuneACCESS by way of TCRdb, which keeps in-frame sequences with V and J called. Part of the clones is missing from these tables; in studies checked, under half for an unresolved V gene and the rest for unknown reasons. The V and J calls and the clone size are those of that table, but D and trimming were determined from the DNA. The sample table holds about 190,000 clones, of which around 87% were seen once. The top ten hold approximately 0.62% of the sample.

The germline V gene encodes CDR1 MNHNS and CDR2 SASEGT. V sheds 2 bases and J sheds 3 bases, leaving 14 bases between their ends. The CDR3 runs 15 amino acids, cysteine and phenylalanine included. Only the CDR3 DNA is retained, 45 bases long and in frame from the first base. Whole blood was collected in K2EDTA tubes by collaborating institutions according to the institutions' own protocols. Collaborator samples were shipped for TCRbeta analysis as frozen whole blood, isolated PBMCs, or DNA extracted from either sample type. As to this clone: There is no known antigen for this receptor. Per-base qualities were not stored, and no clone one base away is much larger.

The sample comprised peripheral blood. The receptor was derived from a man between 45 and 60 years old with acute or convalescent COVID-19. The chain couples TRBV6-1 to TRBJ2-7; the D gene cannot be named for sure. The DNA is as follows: TGTGCCAGCAGTGAAATACTGGGCACACTCTACGAGCAGTACTTC. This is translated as CASSEILGTLYEQYF.